A single sample gave rise to the 2 T cell receptor beta chains below, sequenced in a study of T cell clones after liver transplantation. The assay was immunoSEQ multiplex PCR, and TCRdb's table has in-frame clones only and misses some. The data hold 93,000 or so clones, with around 84% observed a single time. The starting material was CD4+ T cells from blood, obtained around 48 months after liver transplant. All receptors derive from a human patient who received a liver transplant. The graft donor may have contributed some T cells.

The chain couples TRBV5-4 to TRBJ1-2; D may be TRBD1 (6 bases). The CDR3 is made up of 14 amino acids. Germline CDR1 is SGHNT and CDR2 is YYREEE (reference sequence). V gave up 4 bases and J gave up 2 bases, with 12 bases separating them. CDR3 nucleotides: TGTGCCAGCAGCCGCGACGGACAGAACTATGGCTACACCTTC. It yields the protein CASSRDGQNYGYTF. Supplemented by reference TRBV5-4 and TRBJ1-2, the full variable domain reads ETGVTQSPTHLIKTRGQQVTLRCSSQSGHNTVSWYQQALGQGPQFIFQYYREEENGRGNFPPRFSGLQFPNYSSELNVNALELDDSALYLCASSRDGQNYGYTFGSGTRLTVV.

V usage is TRBV7-9 and J usage is TRBJ1-1; perhaps TRBD1 as D (5 bases). CDR3 length equals 14 residues. The germline V and J ends were trimmed by 5 bases and 0 bases, with 10 bases remaining between them. Per the germline V gene, CDR1 is SEHNR and CDR2 is FQNEAQ (reference sequence). The CDR3 loop reads CASSVSQVNTEAFF. The DNA for the CDR3 is TGTGCCAGCAGCGTCTCACAGGTGAACACTGAAGCTTTCTTT.